The T cell receptor (beta chain) described here comes from a study of blood T cell repertoires in COVID-19. Study at large: Samples representing acute and convalescent COVID-19 were sourced from the United States, Italy and Spain. PBMCs, B-cell-depleted T cells, or T cells were the source of the cDNA or gDNA that made up the material.

J lost 9 bases, V lost 6 bases, and 13 bases had no gene match. Germline V gene data show CDR1 as MNHEY and CDR2 as SMNVEV (reference sequence). The CDR3 runs to 17 residues. As originally analysed: Estimates of nucleated cell counts were drawn from the amplification of reference gene primers. Assay used: immunoSEQ multiplex PCR; TCRdb lists only in-frame clones, some missing. The V and J calls and clone size are taken from that table; D and trimming were inferred from the DNA. This table has some 70,000 clones, more than 65% appearing once. The rearrangement links TRBV27 to TRBJ1-6; 11 bases agree with TRBD1. Sequencing was done on a sample of peripheral blood. The clonotype comes from a woman aged 70-85 years with acute or convalescent COVID-19. The CDR3 DNA reads TGTGCCAGCAGACAGCATGGATGGACAGGGGGCGTTTCACCCCTCCACTTT. Translating it yields CASRQHGWTGGVSPLHF.